The source of this T cell receptor beta chain is a study of T cell responses to AZD1222 COVID-19 vaccine. This CDR3 has 15 residues. Trimming stripped 0 bases from V and 3 bases from J, with 11 bases between. Germline V gives CDR1 ENHRY, CDR2 SYGVKD. Sequencing used immunoSEQ multiplex PCR; TCRdb keeps in-frame clones, though not all of them. The sample yields more than 100,000 clones, roughly 93% seen once. The source is an adult in good health. The chain uses TRBV10-3 and TRBJ1-2; D is unresolved. The source material was peripheral blood, sampled on day 0 of AZD1222 vaccination. As DNA, the CDR3 is TGTGCCATCAGTGAGTCGACCGGGATCGACTATGGCTACACCTTC. Its translation: CAISESTGIDYGYTF.